The 25 T cell receptor beta chains below all came from one sample that was sequenced in a study of blood T cell repertoires in COVID-19. Clones were read by immunoSEQ multiplex PCR, and TCRdb kept only the in-frame ones, dropping some. The sample yields tens of thousands of clones, over 80% seen once. The sequenced sample was peripheral blood. The source is a man aged 25 to 40 with COVID-19, enrolled during active disease.

This chain links TRBV4-1 with TRBJ2-7; 7 nucleotides agree with TRBD2. Germline V gene sequence: CDR1 MGHRA, CDR2 YSYEKL. The CDR3 is 16 amino acids. V shed 5 bases and J 4 bases; nucleotides not matched to a gene: 14. CDR3 coding DNA: TGCGCCAGCAGCACTCCCCCCCAAGCGGGAATATACGAGCAGTACTTC. Protein sequence: CASSTPPQAGIYEQYF.

The sample holds a few counts of this clone. V is TRBV18 and J is TRBJ1-4; maybe TRBD1 (5 bases). Trimming pared 3 bases from V and 7 bases from J, leaving 15 bases between. Germline loops: CDR1 KGHSH, CDR2 LQKENI. CDR3 length: 15 amino acids. CDR3 protein: CASSPSSQGGEKLFF. DNA for the CDR3: TGTGCCAGCTCACCCTCGAGCCAGGGAGGTGAAAAACTGTTTTTT. Based on the CDR3 plus reference TRBV18 and TRBJ1-4, the full variable domain is NAGVMQNPRHLVRRRGQEARLRCSPMKGHSHVYWYRQLPEEGLKFMVYLQKENIIDESGMPKERFSAEFPKEGPSILRIQQVVRGDSAAYFCASSPSSQGGEKLFFGSGTQLSVL.

The gene calls are TRBV24-1 and TRBJ2-3; 7 bases are shared with TRBD2. Trimming took 5 bases from V and 2 from J; bases not matched to a gene: 6. CDR1 is KGHDR, CDR2 SFDVKD, per germline. The CDR3 covers 15 residues. DNA for the CDR3: TGTGCCACCAGTGTTCACAGCGGGGCCACAGATACGCAGTATTTT. It translates to CATSVHSGATDTQYF.

The chain recombines TRBV27 with TRBJ2-1; TRBD1 matches 7 bases. V shed 7 bases, J shed 11 bases, and the junction held 17 bases outside the gene matches. This CDR3 comprises 15 residues. In germline, CDR1 is MNHEY, CDR2 SMNVEV (reference sequence). CDR3 amino acids: CASTLKGGPGGQQFF. The CDR3 nucleotides are TGTGCCAGCACCTTAAAAGGGGGCCCGGGCGGTCAGCAGTTCTTC.

The CDR3 loop reads CASSPGTGRTEAFF. Here the CDR3 DNA reads TGTGCCAGCAGCCCCGGGACAGGGAGGACTGAAGCTTTCTTT. This chain uses TRBV11-3 with TRBJ1-1, with 9 positions matching TRBD1. The CDR3 contains 14 residues. The junction had 6 bases not matched to a gene; V was cut back by 5 bases and J by 5 bases. CDR1 is SGHNT, CDR2 YENEEA, per germline.

The V and J genes are TRBV5-1 and TRBJ1-2, with D tentatively TRBD1 (5 bases). The CDR3 contains 15 residues. The V gene lost 5 bases and the J gene lost 8 bases, with 22 bases spanning the gap. Germline V lookup: CDR1 SGHRS, CDR2 YFSETQ. The CDR3 region has the DNA TGCGCCAGCAGTCCGCAAGACAGCCAGATGGAGGGCTACACCTTC. Protein: CASSPQDSQMEGYTF.

CDR3 sequence (DNA): TGTGCCATCAGCCGGGAGGCGAACACCGGGGAGCTGTTTTTT. Protein: CAISREANTGELFF. The rearrangement links TRBV10-3 to TRBJ2-2; 7 nucleotides align to TRBD2. The V gene's germline CDR1 is ENHRY and CDR2 SYGVKD. The CDR3 extends over 14 amino acids. Trimming at V came to 6 bases and at J to 0 bases, leaving 1 base not matched to a gene.

This sequence joins TRBV5-4 and TRBJ1-3, with 10 bases identical to TRBD1. V lost 2 bases to trimming and J lost 8 bases; unmatched junction nucleotides: 7. This CDR3 has 15 residues. In germline, CDR1 is SGHNT, CDR2 YYREEE (reference sequence). Written as DNA, the CDR3 is TGTGCCAGCAGCTTCGGGACAGGGGCAGGGTACACCATATATTTT. As protein: CASSFGTGAGYTIYF.

V gene TRBV29-1 combines with J gene TRBJ1-1; TRBD1 might be the D (5 bases). From germline, CDR1 is SQVTM and CDR2 ANQGSEA. The CDR3 covers 10 residues. Trimming left V 5 bases short and J 11 bases short, with 12 bases between. DNA of the CDR3: TGCAGCGTTCTTGCAGGGAGGGCTTTCTTT. Amino acid sequence: CSVLAGRAFF.

The V gene is TRBV9, the J gene TRBJ2-6; TRBD1 matches at 7 bases. The CDR3 contains 15 residues. The V segment lost 4 bases and the J segment 2 bases; nucleotides outside the gene matches: 3. In germline, CDR1 is SGDLS, CDR2 YYNGEE. The CDR3, as DNA: TGTGCCAGCAGCTTTCAGGGGGCTGGGGCCAACGTCCTGACTTTC. Its translation: CASSFQGAGANVLTF. The entire variable domain, with the rest obtained from reference TRBV9 and TRBJ2-6, is as follows: DSGVTQTPKHLITATGQRVTLRCSPRSGDLSVYWYQQSLDQGLQFLIQYYNGEERAKGNILERFSAQQFPDLHSELNLSSLELGDSALYFCASSFQGAGANVLTFGAGSRLTVL.

The chain joins TRBV7-6 to TRBJ2-1, with 10 nucleotides matching TRBD1. The germline V gene encodes CDR1 SGHVS and CDR2 FNYEAQ. V lost 5 bases to trimming and J lost 7 bases; unmatched junction nucleotides: 8. The CDR3 is 15 residues long. In nucleotides, the CDR3 is TGTGCCAGCAGCCTCGGGGGACAGGGGACTAATGAGCAGTTCTTC. Its translation is CASSLGGQGTNEQFF. The variable domain in full, completed from reference TRBV7-6 and TRBJ2-1, reads GAGVSQSPRYKVTKRGQDVALRCDPISGHVSLYWYRQALGQGPEFLTYFNYEAQQDKSGLPNDRFSAERPEGSISTLTIQRTEQRDSAMYRCASSLGGQGTNEQFFGPGTRLTVL.

This chain connects TRBV3-1 (or the pseudogene TRBV3-2) to TRBJ1-5; D perhaps matches TRBD1 (6 bases). The CDR3 runs to 15 residues. The V gene lost 4 bases and the J gene lost 8 bases, with 18 bases spanning the gap. In germline, CDR1 is LGHDT, CDR2 YNNKEL (reference sequence). In DNA, the CDR3 is TGTGCCAGCAGCCCCCGTTTAACAGGGAAAGAGCCCCAGCATTTT. Protein sequence: CASSPRLTGKEPQHF.

This chain links TRBV24-1 with TRBJ2-7; D not resolved. The CDR3 totals 11 residues. In germline, CDR1 is KGHDR, CDR2 SFDVKD. V was pared by 0 bases and J by 9 bases, with 5 bases between. The DNA of the CDR3 is TGTGCCACCAGTGATTTGGAGTGGCAGTACTTC. The encoded protein is CATSDLEWQYF.

The chain uses TRBV19 and TRBJ1-1, with D possibly matching TRBD1 (5 bases). Germline CDR1 is LNHDA and CDR2 is SQIVND (reference sequence). This CDR3 is 11 amino acids long. Trimming left V 6 bases short and J 11 bases short, with 13 bases between. The CDR3 reads CASSLGGEAFF. DNA of the CDR3: TGTGCCAGTAGCCTGGGGGGGGAGGCTTTCTTT.

The chain couples TRBV4-1 to TRBJ1-6; D is possibly TRBD1 (6 bases). This CDR3 contains 17 residues. Between the trimmed V and J ends, which lost 4 bases and 8 bases, there was a span of 21 bases. CDR1 and CDR2 (germline): MGHRA, YSYEKL. CDR3 DNA sequence: TGCGCCAGCAGCCTCACAGAGGGGGATCGTTATGATTCACCCCTCCACTTT. Encoded protein: CASSLTEGDRYDSPLHF.

The chain uses TRBV15 and TRBJ2-2; 9 positions agree with TRBD2. Germline V gene sequence: CDR1 LNHNV, CDR2 YYDKDF (reference sequence). The length of the CDR3 is 17 residues. V lost 0 bases, J lost 5 bases, and 7 bases stayed unmatched. The CDR3, as DNA: TGTGCCACCAGCAGAGAGATTAGCGGGAGTCAGACCGGGGAGCTGTTTTTT. It codes for CATSREISGSQTGELFF.

This rearrangement joins TRBV6-5 to TRBJ1-1, with 9 nucleotides matching TRBD1. The length of the CDR3 is 14 residues. J gave up 5 bases and V 5 bases, and 6 bases lay outside the gene matches. Germline assignment: CDR1 MNHEY and CDR2 SVGAGI. The CDR3 coding sequence is TGTGCCAGCAGTACGGGACAGGGAGGGACTGAAGCTTTCTTT. The encoded protein is CASSTGQGGTEAFF.

This chain uses TRBV30 with TRBJ2-7, with 8 bases that match TRBD2. V shed 0 bases and J 5 bases; nucleotides not matched to a gene: 6. This CDR3 contains 14 residues. In germline, CDR1 is GTSNPN, CDR2 SVGIG (reference sequence). CDR3: CAWSVGAGDDEQYF. In DNA form, the CDR3 reads TGTGCCTGGAGTGTAGGAGCGGGAGACGACGAGCAGTACTTC. Based on the CDR3 plus reference TRBV30 and TRBJ2-7, the full variable domain is SQTIHQWPATLVQPVGSPLSLECTVEGTSNPNLYWYRQAAGRGLQLLFYSVGIGQISSEVPQNLSASRPQDRQFILSSKKLLLSDSGFYLCAWSVGAGDDEQYFGPGTRLTVT.

V is TRBV7-6 and J is TRBJ2-3, with D possibly matching TRBD2 (5 bases). With 1 base removed from V and 1 base from J, the gap between germline ends came to 12 bases. The CDR3 has 16 residues. Germline assignment: CDR1 SGHVS and CDR2 FNYEAQ. The DNA of the CDR3 is TGTGCCAGCAGCTTAGAGTCAGGAGGAGGCACAGATACGCAGTATTTT. Translation gives CASSLESGGGTDTQYF.

This chain joins TRBV12-3 or TRBV12-4 and TRBJ2-5, with D tentatively TRBD2 (6 bases). The CDR3 totals 13 residues. The ends were cut back, 1 base at V and 5 bases at J, with 8 bases in the middle. DNA of the CDR3: TGTGCCAGCAGTTTAGGCGGGGAGGAGACCCAGTACTTC. Its translation: CASSLGGEETQYF.

The rearrangement links TRBV7-9 to TRBJ2-3, with TRBD2 identical over 7 bases. This CDR3 has 19 amino acids. The germline V gene has CDR1 SEHNR and CDR2 FQNEAQ (reference sequence). V shed 3 bases and J 4 bases; nucleotides not matched to a gene: 19. CDR3: CASSFSGLALGGIPDTQYF. The CDR3 DNA reads as TGTGCCAGCAGCTTTTCTGGTCTAGCTCTGGGAGGGATCCCAGATACGCAGTATTTT.

The chain employs TRBV3-1 (or the pseudogene TRBV3-2) and TRBJ2-3; 8 bases map to TRBD2. This CDR3 comprises 17 residues. Looked up from germline, CDR1 is LGHDT and CDR2 is YNNKEL (reference sequence). Losses at the gene ends were 1 base for V and 3 bases for J; bases not matched to a gene: 9. For the CDR3, the DNA is TGTGCCAGCAGCCAAGTATATAGCGGGACGGCGACAGATACGCAGTATTTT. Residues: CASSQVYSGTATDTQYF.

The rearrangement uses TRBV4-2 and TRBJ1-6; 9 bases are shared with TRBD1. V shed 2 bases, J shed 7 bases, and the junction held 9 bases outside the gene matches. The CDR3 length is 17 residues. Germline V gene lookup returns CDR1 LGHNA and CDR2 YNFKEQ. CDR3 bases: TGTGCCAGCAGCCAATCGTCCACAGGGGGCGGGAATTCACCCCTCCACTTT. Protein sequence: CASSQSSTGGGNSPLHF.

V and J are TRBV6-2 or TRBV6-3 and TRBJ2-7, with TRBD2 identical over 11 bases. After removal of 5 bases from V and 4 bases from J, the junction contained 4 bases not matched to a gene. CDR1 is MNHEY, CDR2 SVGEGT, per germline. The CDR3 has 14 residues. CDR3 DNA sequence: TGTGCCAGCAGTAGGACTAGCGGGCCTTACGAGCAGTACTTC. The encoded protein is CASSRTSGPYEQYF.

The chain links TRBV28 to TRBJ1-5, with D unclear. Germline V CDR1 and CDR2: MDHEN, SYDVKM. This CDR3 comprises 17 residues. V was clipped by 1 base and J by 7 bases, with 20 bases between them. The CDR3 is CASSLYPQTSTGQPQHF. The DNA for the CDR3 is TGTGCCAGCAGTTTATATCCCCAAACCTCCACGGGGCAGCCCCAGCATTTT.